The rows below give T cell receptor beta chains drawn from one sample of a study of Graves' ophthalmopathy and Graves' hyperthyroidism. From the multiplex PCR reads, TCRdb called clonotypes with MiXCR, one entry per CDR3 protein. This table has a few hundred thousand distinct CDR3 sequences, 17% appearing once. The sequenced sample was peripheral blood. The source is an adult woman with stable Graves' hyperthyroidism. Each CDR3 is given without its conserved first and last residue.

v_call: TRBV6-5; cdr3_aa: ASIKGPKRLYEQY
v_call: TRBV10-1; cdr3_aa: ASSAGISYGYT
v_call: TRBV6-2/TRBV6-3; cdr3_aa: ASTLRQGTEAF
v_call: TRBV20-1; cdr3_aa: SASTALGTGSSYEQY
v_call: TRBV28; cdr3_aa: ASSFIRISWDYGYT
v_call: TRBV6-1; cdr3_aa: ASLDAARKGYT
v_call: TRBV6-5; cdr3_aa: ASRYSGTGTYEQH
v_call: TRBV12-3/TRBV12-4; cdr3_aa: ASSLLPNSPLH
v_call: TRBV12-3/TRBV12-4; cdr3_aa: ASTMSFLASEQY
v_call: TRBV29-1; cdr3_aa: SVEVQGMNTEAF
v_call: TRBV27; cdr3_aa: ASSFYGGAGNQPQH
v_call: TRBV29-1; cdr3_aa: SVVPEVTEAF
v_call: TRBV7-9; cdr3_aa: ASSLELNEAF
v_call: TRBV10-3; cdr3_aa: AISPTDRGMNTEAF
v_call: TRBV28; cdr3_aa: ATRAWGHQNTEAF
v_call: TRBV28; cdr3_aa: ASSFPQGANQPQH
v_call: TRBV27; cdr3_aa: ASSTVVRSPDTQY
v_call: TRBV7-9; cdr3_aa: ASSFPLAGRETQY
v_call: TRBV20-1; cdr3_aa: SARDPGLKY
v_call: TRBV3-1; cdr3_aa: AISYTARNIGELF
v_call: TRBV28; cdr3_aa: ASSQGGMVNEAF
v_call: TRBV20-1; cdr3_aa: SARPPLLASNTGELC
v_call: TRBV20-1; cdr3_aa: SAGTGDQPQH
v_call: TRBV19; cdr3_aa: ASSIPGGPYGYT
v_call: TRBV7-2; cdr3_aa: ASRAAGGSYEQY
v_call: TRBV25-1; cdr3_aa: ASSDGYEQY
v_call: TRBV20-1; cdr3_aa: SARLTGGTEAF
v_call: TRBV6-5; cdr3_aa: ASSYSPEQNYEQY
v_call: TRBV28; cdr3_aa: ASSSGGLAEDTGELF
v_call: TRBV15; cdr3_aa: ATSPQGGWGSVGIQPQH
v_call: TRBV2; cdr3_aa: ASKGSQGFPYEQY
v_call: TRBV20-1; cdr3_aa: SARDPGVNKETQY
v_call: TRBV12-3/TRBV12-4; cdr3_aa: ASSLLGKPEQY
v_call: TRBV20-1; cdr3_aa: SVGRPNTGELF
v_call: TRBV6-2/TRBV6-3; cdr3_aa: ASSSPLAGGRGTDTQY
v_call: TRBV19; cdr3_aa: ASSPGQYTGELF
v_call: TRBV10-1; cdr3_aa: ASSESRASGTYEQY
v_call: TRBV28; cdr3_aa: ASSRDRVAGELF
v_call: TRBV29-1; cdr3_aa: SVADYTYEQY
v_call: TRBV12-3/TRBV12-4; cdr3_aa: ASETRRVGYGYT
v_call: TRBV6-1; cdr3_aa: ASTPRGQGETQY
v_call: TRBV11-2; cdr3_aa: ASSTPRGNTGELF
v_call: TRBV6-1; cdr3_aa: ASSPTGGAFAEQY
v_call: TRBV2; cdr3_aa: ASSGGLGLETQY
v_call: TRBV6-5; cdr3_aa: ASESGGSRLYNSPLH
v_call: TRBV20-1; cdr3_aa: SATGQLNTEAF
v_call: TRBV7-9; cdr3_aa: ASSHSPRRYEQY
v_call: TRBV27; cdr3_aa: ASSATTGPPGPQH
v_call: TRBV4-1; cdr3_aa: ASSQSGESRGLMGNQPQH
v_call: TRBV28; cdr3_aa: ASSPRLVATYDQY
v_call: TRBV18; cdr3_aa: ASSPRLGAQETQY
v_call: TRBV30; cdr3_aa: AWSDPINGYT
v_call: TRBV28; cdr3_aa: ASRGSGANVLT
v_call: TRBV12-3/TRBV12-4; cdr3_aa: ASSLSRDRGISDNSPLH
v_call: TRBV20-1; cdr3_aa: SARVGTGGYEQY
v_call: TRBV25-1; cdr3_aa: ASRGGPRGEQY
v_call: TRBV7-8; cdr3_aa: ASSLGLAGSSDTQY